Listed below are T cell receptor beta chains from one sample, sequenced in a study of blood T cell repertoires in COVID-19. Sequenced by immunoSEQ multiplex PCR; TCRdb stores in-frame clones only, minus some. This table has 290,000 or so clones, over 75% appearing once. Specimen: peripheral blood. The receptor set was obtained from a man in his fifties or sixties with active or convalescent COVID-19. CDR3s include the opening cysteine and the closing phenylalanine or tryptophan. The order of the fields is clone size, D gene, J gene, V gene, CDR3 protein, CDR3 DNA. D genes are given only for firm matches. Some rows mark clone size as missing; the rest say once, few, many or name a class of expanded clone.

>NA|NA|TRBJ1-3|TRBV7-9
CASSVTGTGNTIYF
TGTGCCAGCAGCGTAACAGGGACTGGAAACACCATATATTTT
>NA|TRBD2|TRBJ2-7|TRBV5-6
CASSGSGRALYF
TGTGCCAGCAGCGGTAGCGGGAGGGCCCTCTACTTC
>NA|TRBD1|TRBJ2-4|TRBV2
CASSDWDRGKVQNIQYF
TGTGCCAGCAGTGATTGGGACAGGGGTAAGGTCCAAAACATTCAGTACTTC
>NA|NA|TRBJ1-2|TRBV6-6
CASSGTSYGYTF
TGTGCCAGCAGCGGGACAAGCTATGGCTACACCTTC
>NA|NA|TRBJ1-2|TRBV18
CASSPGGNHINYGYTF
TGTGCCAGCTCACCAGGAGGGAATCACATTAACTATGGCTACACCTTC
>NA|TRBD1|TRBJ2-7|TRBV7-6
CASSPLPGQRTYEQYF
TGTGCCAGCAGCCCACTTCCGGGACAGAGAACCTACGAGCAGTACTTC
>once|TRBD2|TRBJ2-7|TRBV5-1
CASSFVTSGSYEQYF
TGCGCCAGCAGCTTCGTGACTAGCGGTTCCTACGAGCAGTACTTC
>NA|NA|TRBJ2-7|TRBV19
CASPIPACTVPATSKYF
TGTGCCAGCCCTATCCCAGCGTGCACGGTTCCAGCTACGAGTAAGTACTTC
>NA|TRBD1|TRBJ2-7|TRBV7-2
CASSLSWDSSYEQYF
TGTGCCAGCAGCTTATCTTGGGACAGTTCCTACGAGCAGTACTTC
>NA|TRBD1|TRBJ1-2|TRBV5-1
CASSSGQGGNYGYTF
TGCGCCAGCAGCTCTGGACAGGGGGGTAACTATGGCTACACCTTC
>NA|NA|TRBJ1-6|TRBV19
CASSRPRRLNSPLHF
TGTGCCAGTAGTCGACCCAGGCGCTTGAATTCACCCCTCCACTTT
>NA|TRBD1|TRBJ2-7|TRBV30
CAWSVGQAHEQYF
TGTGCCTGGAGTGTAGGACAGGCCCACGAGCAGTACTTC
>NA|TRBD1|TRBJ1-2|TRBV11-2
CASSLDRTGVGGYTF
TGTGCCAGCAGCTTAGACCGGACAGGGGTAGGAGGCTACACCTTC
>NA|NA|TRBJ1-1|TRBV11-2
CASSLSIGLHGNTEAFF
TGTGCCAGCAGCTTATCAATCGGACTCCACGGGAACACTGAAGCTTTCTTT
>NA|TRBD1|TRBJ2-7|TRBV24-1
CATSDHRGPSKQYF
TGTGCCACCAGTGATCACAGGGGGCCCTCGAAGCAGTACTTC
>NA|NA|TRBJ2-3|TRBV7-6
CASSSNPSSTDTQYF
TGTGCCAGCAGCTCTAATCCGTCTAGCACAGATACGCAGTATTTT
>NA|NA|TRBJ2-6|TRBV7-2
CASSFGVGANVLTF
TGTGCCAGCAGCTTCGGGGTTGGGGCCAACGTCCTGACTTTC
>few|TRBD1|TRBJ1-1|TRBV2
CATGQGGGEAFF
TGTGCCACCGGACAGGGAGGAGGTGAAGCTTTCTTT
>NA|NA|TRBJ2-5|TRBV7-9
CASSFGTSQETQYF
TGTGCCAGCAGCTTTGGGACATCCCAAGAGACCCAGTACTTC
>NA|TRBD2|TRBJ2-7|TRBV6-5
CASINRDYPYEQYF
TGTGCCAGCATCAACCGGGACTACCCCTACGAGCAGTACTTC
>NA|NA|TRBJ1-3|TRBV6-2/TRBV6-3
CASSKTRPSGNTIYF
TGTGCCAGCAGTAAGACAAGACCCTCTGGAAACACCATATATTTT
>NA|NA|TRBJ1-2|TRBV5-1
CASSFNSANYGYTF
TGCGCCAGCAGCTTTAACAGTGCTAACTATGGCTACACCTTC
>NA|TRBD1|TRBJ1-1|TRBV30
CAWSTTGTNTEAFF
TGTGCCTGGAGTACGACAGGGACGAACACTGAAGCTTTCTTT
>NA|NA|TRBJ1-2|TRBV28
CASLPPGSAGYTF
TGTGCCAGCCTCCCACCAGGGTCGGCTGGCTACACCTTC
>NA|TRBD2|TRBJ2-1|TRBV14
CASSHHTGTTYNEQFF
TGTGCCAGCAGCCATCACACCGGGACTACCTACAATGAGCAGTTCTTC
>NA|NA|TRBJ2-5|TRBV24-1
CATSDPRDQETQYF
TGTGCCACCAGTGACCCCCGGGACCAAGAGACCCAGTACTTC
>NA|NA|TRBJ2-1|TRBV7-8
CASKIGARDYNEQFF
TGTGCCAGCAAGATTGGGGCTCGCGACTACAATGAGCAGTTCTTC
>NA|NA|TRBJ2-7|TRBV7-9
CASSSPGFSEQYF
TGTGCCAGCAGCTCCCCGGGGTTTAGCGAGCAGTACTTC
>NA|TRBD2|TRBJ2-5|TRBV30
CAWSASGRETQYF
TGTGCCTGGAGTGCTAGCGGGAGAGAGACCCAGTACTTC
>NA|TRBD2|TRBJ2-7|TRBV11-2
CASTILAAGGYYEQYF
TGTGCCAGCACCATATTAGCAGCGGGAGGGTACTACGAGCAGTACTTC
>few|TRBD2|TRBJ2-7|TRBV5-1
CASSLVGWTSGPYEQYF
TGCGCCAGCAGCTTGGTGGGGTGGACTAGCGGTCCCTACGAGCAGTACTTC
>NA|TRBD2|TRBJ2-7|TRBV5-1
CASSLGRWAGGMGEQYF
TGCGCCAGCAGCTTGGGGCGATGGGCGGGAGGAATGGGAGAGCAGTACTTC
>NA|TRBD2|TRBJ2-1|TRBV11-2
CASRRSRREGYDEQFF
TGTGCCAGCCGCCGATCTCGGCGGGAGGGATATGATGAGCAGTTCTTC
>NA|TRBD1|TRBJ1-3|TRBV6-1
CASSDLDRVGNTIYF
TGTGCCAGCAGTGATCTCGACAGGGTAGGAAACACCATATATTTT
>NA|TRBD1|TRBJ1-1|TRBV7-9
CASTLGQEDTEAFF
TGTGCCAGCACCCTGGGACAGGAAGACACTGAAGCTTTCTTT
>NA|NA|TRBJ2-1|TRBV2
CASMDTLNNEQFF
TGTGCCAGCATGGACACTCTAAACAATGAGCAGTTCTTC
>NA|NA|TRBJ2-3|TRBV7-2
CASSLQGSDTQYF
TGTGCCAGCAGCCTACAGGGTTCAGATACGCAGTATTTT
>NA|TRBD2|TRBJ2-7|TRBV28
CASSAGGVPRNYEQYF
TGTGCCAGCAGTGCGGGGGGAGTACCCAGAAACTACGAGCAGTACTTC
>once|NA|TRBJ2-1|TRBV6-1
CASSESPRVWFF
TGTGCCAGCAGTGAGAGTCCTCGTGTATGGTTCTTC
>few|TRBD1|TRBJ1-5|TRBV18
CASSKDRHDQPQHF
TGTGCCAGCTCAAAGGACAGGCATGATCAGCCCCAGCATTTT
>NA|TRBD1|TRBJ1-1|TRBV11-2
CASSSGQVFLNTEAFF
TGTGCCAGCAGCTCGGGACAGGTCTTCTTGAACACTGAAGCTTTCTTT
>NA|TRBD1|TRBJ1-1|TRBV19
CASSIGQGLNTEAFF
TGTGCCAGTAGTATAGGACAGGGATTGAACACTGAAGCTTTCTTT
>NA|NA|TRBJ2-7|TRBV11-2
CASSPGSTYEQYF
TGTGCCAGCAGCCCCGGGTCGACCTACGAGCAGTACTTC
>once|NA|TRBJ1-1|TRBV19
CASSIATGLIGTEAFF
TGTGCCAGTAGTATCGCAACAGGGCTTATCGGTACTGAAGCTTTCTTT
>NA|NA|TRBJ2-3|TRBV6-6
CASSYERGTQYF
TGTGCCAGCAGTTACGAGAGAGGGACGCAGTATTTT
>NA|NA|TRBJ1-2|TRBV3-1/TRBV3-2
CASSQETGSHGYTF
TGTGCCAGCAGCCAAGAAACGGGGTCTCATGGCTACACCTTC
>few|NA|TRBJ2-1|TRBV6-5
CASSQTSYNEQFF
TGTGCCAGCAGTCAAACTAGCTACAATGAGCAGTTCTTC
>NA|NA|TRBJ1-4|TRBV6-5
CASSHRLATNEKLFF
TGTGCCAGCAGCCATCGGCTAGCAACTAATGAAAAACTGTTTTTT
>NA|TRBD2|TRBJ2-1|TRBV7-9
CASSLGLGRATEQFF
TGTGCCAGCAGCTTAGGATTGGGGAGGGCGACTGAGCAGTTCTTC
>NA|TRBD2|TRBJ2-1|TRBV7-6
CASSLGTSGRNEQFF
TGTGCCAGCAGCTTGGGGACTAGCGGTCGGAATGAGCAGTTCTTC
>NA|TRBD1|TRBJ1-5|TRBV15
CATGTDNQPQHF
TGTGCCACCGGGACAGATAATCAGCCCCAGCATTTT
>NA|NA|TRBJ1-3|TRBV6-6
CASSYGEGGNTIYF
TGTGCCAGCAGTTACGGCGAGGGAGGAAACACCATATATTTT
>NA|TRBD1|TRBJ2-2|TRBV10-3
CAIMGTRTGGPGELFF
TGTGCCATCATGGGAACAAGGACAGGGGGCCCCGGGGAGCTGTTTTTT
>NA|TRBD1|TRBJ1-4|TRBV7-9
CASSLRVGTATNEKLFF
TGTGCCAGCAGCTTAAGGGTGGGGACAGCAACTAATGAAAAACTGTTTTTT
>NA|NA|TRBJ2-5|TRBV12-3/TRBV12-4
CASSLRRGETQYF
TGTGCCAGCAGTTTGAGGAGGGGAGAGACCCAGTACTTC
>NA|NA|TRBJ2-2|TRBV18
CASSLGLINTGELFF
TGTGCCAGCTCACTTGGACTGATTAACACCGGGGAGCTGTTTTTT
>NA|NA|TRBJ2-2|TRBV5-4
CASSPPGTPRNTGELFF
TGTGCCAGCAGCCCCCCAGGGACTCCCCGTAACACCGGGGAGCTGTTTTTT